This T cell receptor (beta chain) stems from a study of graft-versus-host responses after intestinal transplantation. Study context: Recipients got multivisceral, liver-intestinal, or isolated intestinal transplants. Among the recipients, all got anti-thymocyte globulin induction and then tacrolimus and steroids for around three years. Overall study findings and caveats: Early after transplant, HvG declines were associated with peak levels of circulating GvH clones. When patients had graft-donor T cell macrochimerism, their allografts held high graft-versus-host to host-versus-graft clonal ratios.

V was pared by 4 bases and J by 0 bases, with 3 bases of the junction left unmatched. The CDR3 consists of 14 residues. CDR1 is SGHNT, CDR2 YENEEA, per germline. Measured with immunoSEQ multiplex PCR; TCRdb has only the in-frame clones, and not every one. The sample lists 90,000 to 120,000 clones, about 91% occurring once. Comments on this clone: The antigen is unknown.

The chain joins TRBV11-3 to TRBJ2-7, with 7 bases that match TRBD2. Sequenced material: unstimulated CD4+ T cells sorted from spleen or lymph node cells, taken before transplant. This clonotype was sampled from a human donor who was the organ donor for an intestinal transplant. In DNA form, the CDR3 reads TGTGCCAGCAGCTCCAGCGGGATCTCCTACGAGCAGTACTTC. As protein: CASSSSGISYEQYF.